This TCR beta chain was sequenced for a study of T cell responses to AZD1222 COVID-19 vaccine. Study-wide context: Whether given at about 4 or about 12 weeks, second doses were pooled. General study points: Donors in the cohort were predominantly white British and more often female, and clonal diversity was possibly underestimated. Reports indicate that nearly half of spike-specific TCRs are directed at unmutated variant regions. The span of vaccine-associated CD4 TCRs extended across spike, with dominance at 160-218 and 743-854.

Concerning this clone: Its specificity is unknown.

Profiled with immunoSEQ multiplex PCR; TCRdb holds only in-frame clones, not every one. The table shows around 200,000 clones, with 80% to 90% occurring only once. The germline V gene encodes CDR1 SQVTM and CDR2 ANQGSEA. V shed 4 bases and J shed 0 bases, with 12 bases lying between them. The CDR3 totals 14 residues. The chain is built from TRBV29-1 and TRBJ2-5; the D is unclear. The sequencing used peripheral blood, collected on day 0 of AZD1222 vaccination. The TCR comes from an adult in good health. DNA for the CDR3: TGCAGCGTTGGAAGGGAAACCTACCAAGAGACCCAGTACTTC. Protein sequence: CSVGRETYQETQYF. Using reference TRBV29-1 and TRBJ2-5 for the parts outside the CDR3, the full variable domain is SAVISQKPSRDICQRGTSLTIQCQVDSQVTMMFWYRQQPGQSLTLIATANQGSEATYESGFVIDKFPISRPNLTFSTLTVSNMSPEDSSIYLCSVGRETYQETQYFGPGTRLLVL.